This T cell receptor beta chain emerged from a study of blood T cell repertoires in COVID-19. Looking at the study overall: COVID-19 samples from acute and convalescent phases originated in the United States, Italy and Spain. T cells, B-cell-depleted T cells, or PBMCs provided the cDNA or gDNA that served as material.

In the original analysis: Using reference gene primer amplification, nucleated cell counts were estimated. Generated by immunoSEQ multiplex PCR, the TCRdb table keeps only in-frame clones and is missing some. That table is the source of V, J and clone size, and D and trimming were worked out from the DNA. The sample records under 250,000 clones, more than 70% being singletons. Germline values: CDR1 LNHDA, CDR2 SQIVND (reference sequence). This CDR3 is built from 14 residues. V was clipped by 6 bases and J by 0 bases, with 11 bases between them. The receptor's source is a woman over 75 with acute or convalescent COVID-19. The chain couples TRBV19 to TRBJ1-2; TRBD1 might be the D (6 bases). Sequencing was performed on peripheral blood. CDR3 sequence: CASRNRGTNYGYTF. In DNA form, the CDR3 reads TGTGCCAGTAGAAATAGGGGGACTAACTATGGCTACACCTTC.